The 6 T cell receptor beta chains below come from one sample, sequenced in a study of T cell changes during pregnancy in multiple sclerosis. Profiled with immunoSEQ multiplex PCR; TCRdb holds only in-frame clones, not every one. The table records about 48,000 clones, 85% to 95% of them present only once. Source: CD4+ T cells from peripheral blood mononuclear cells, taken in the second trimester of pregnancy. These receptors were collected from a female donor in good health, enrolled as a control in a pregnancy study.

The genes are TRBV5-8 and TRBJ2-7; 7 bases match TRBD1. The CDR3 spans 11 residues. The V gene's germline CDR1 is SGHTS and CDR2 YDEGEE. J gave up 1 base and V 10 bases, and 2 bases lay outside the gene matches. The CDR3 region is CAVRGSYEQYF. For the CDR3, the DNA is TGTGCCGTCAGGGGGTCCTACGAGCAGTACTTC.

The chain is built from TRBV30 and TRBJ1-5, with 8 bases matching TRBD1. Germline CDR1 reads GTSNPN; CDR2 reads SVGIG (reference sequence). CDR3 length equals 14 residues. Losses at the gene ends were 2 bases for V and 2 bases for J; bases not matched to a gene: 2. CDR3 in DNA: TGTGCCTGGAGTACAGGGGGGGGCAATCAGCCCCAGCATTTT. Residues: CAWSTGGGNQPQHF.

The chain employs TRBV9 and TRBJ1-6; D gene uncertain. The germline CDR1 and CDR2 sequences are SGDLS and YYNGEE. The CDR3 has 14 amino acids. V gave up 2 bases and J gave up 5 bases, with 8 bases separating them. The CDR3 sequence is CASSVEQNNSPLHF. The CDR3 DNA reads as TGTGCCAGCAGCGTGGAACAGAATAATTCACCCCTCCACTTT.

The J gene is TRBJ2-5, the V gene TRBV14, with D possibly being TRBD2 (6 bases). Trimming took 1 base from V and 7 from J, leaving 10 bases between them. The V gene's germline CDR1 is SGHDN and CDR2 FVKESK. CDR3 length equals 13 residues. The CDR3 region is CASSQGGLSTQYF. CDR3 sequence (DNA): TGTGCCAGCAGCCAAGGGGGACTTTCGACCCAGTACTTC.

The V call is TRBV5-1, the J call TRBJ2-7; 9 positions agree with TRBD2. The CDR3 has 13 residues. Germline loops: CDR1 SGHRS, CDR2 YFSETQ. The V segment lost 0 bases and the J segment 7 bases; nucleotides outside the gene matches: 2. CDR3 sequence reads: CASSLGLAGEQYF. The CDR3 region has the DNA TGCGCCAGCAGCTTGGGGCTAGCGGGGGAGCAGTACTTC.

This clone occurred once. This chain's CDR3 is CASSLDSVGGSYNEQFF. The CDR3 DNA sequence: TGTGCCAGCAGCTTAGACTCTGTGGGCGGGTCCTACAATGAGCAGTTCTTC. The genes are TRBV11-3 and TRBJ2-1; a weak D match, TRBD2 (5 bases). Trimming stripped 0 bases from V and 1 base from J, with 13 bases between. The CDR3 length is 17 residues. Germline CDR1 and CDR2: SGHNT and YENEEA.